This entry concerns a single TCR beta chain. The target antigen is unknown. Germline V CDR1 and CDR2: MDHEN, SYDVKM. Trimming cost V 1 base and J 3 bases, with 9 bases left between them. This CDR3 is 14 amino acids long. The protocol was immunoSEQ multiplex PCR, while the TCRdb copy is restricted to in-frame clones and leaves out a portion. Of approximately 19,000 clones in the sample, approximately 75% were seen once. The source of the sample is a study of somatic mutations in cytotoxic T cells in rheumatoid arthritis. Study-level background: Before any treatment began, 30 to 35 ml EDTA peripheral blood was collected from patients right after diagnosis. Study-wide results and caveats: About an eighth of the roughly 60 patients had a largest CD8+ clone above 20% of CD8+ cells.

The chain uses TRBV28 and TRBJ1-2, with unresolved D. The sequencing input was CD8+ T cells sorted from blood. This receptor was identified in an adult with rheumatoid arthritis. CDR3 DNA: TGTGCCAGCAGTTTATTGCGTCGTGACTATGGCTACACCTTC. It is translated as CASSLLRRDYGYTF.